Below are 4 T cell receptor beta chains sequenced from a single sample in a study of T cells in Graves' hyperthyroidism and ophthalmopathy. Amplification of TCR beta CDR3 regions was performed using RNA transcripts as template. The study used the HTBI primer set for a first-round RT-PCR of the TCR CDR3. TCRdb used MiXCR to reprocess the multiplex PCR reads, holding one entry per CDR3 protein. This table holds 700,000 to 950,000 distinct CDR3 sequences, roughly 32% found once. The specimen was blood. The receptors stem from a woman aged 35 to 49 with Graves' hyperthyroidism.

This clonotype came up once. The chain employs TRBV11-2 and TRBJ2-3; D possibly uses TRBD1 or TRBD2 (5 bases each). The CDR3 contains 13 residues. Trimming stripped 4 bases from V and 6 bases from J, with 11 bases between. Germline-derived CDR1 and CDR2 are SGHAT and FQNNGV. The DNA of the CDR3 is TGTGCCAGCAGCTGGGCTGAGGGGGATACGCAGTATTTT. It yields the protein CASSWAEGDTQYF.

Concerning this clonotype: A much larger clone sits a single nucleotide away, making a read error possible. This chain links TRBV19 with TRBJ1-6; no definite D call. The CDR3 consists of 15 residues. Trimming removed 3 bases at V and 15 bases at J, with 21 bases between. Germline V lookup: CDR1 LNHDA, CDR2 SQIVND (reference sequence). The CDR3 loop is CASSIASGEFQDLHF. CDR3 nucleotides: TGTGCCAGTAGTATCGCTAGCGGGGAGTTCCAGGACCTCCACTTT.

Turning to this clonotype: The junction and the germline gene differ at one end; a read error may be behind it. The chain is built from TRBV7-7 and TRBJ2-2, with a tentative D call TRBD2 (6 bases). There are 14 residues in the CDR3. Germline V gene lookup returns CDR1 SSHAT and CDR2 FNYEAQ (reference sequence). CDR3 in amino acids: CASSSTGLSMELFF. The DNA for the CDR3 is TGTGCTAGCAGCTCAACGGGACTTTCGATGGAGCTGTTTTTT.

The V call is TRBV2, the J call TRBJ2-5; 10 bases are a match to TRBD2. The CDR3 contains 14 residues. Germline CDR1 reads SNHLY; CDR2 reads FYNNEI. Unmatched junction bases numbered 2, after V lost 4 bases and J lost 3 bases. The CDR3 loop reads CASSVLAGEETQYF. DNA for the CDR3: TGTGCCAGCAGTGTCCTAGCGGGGGAAGAGACCCAGTACTTC.